This T cell receptor beta chain was captured by sequencing in a study of cytomegalovirus exposure and HLA in healthy donors. Across the whole study: An early release of data contained 70 million to 95 million unique TCRs, which came from HLA-typed donors. Study outcomes and limitations: There were some public TCRs occurring in many donors, but most TCR sequences were rare. TCR beta sequences reportedly predicted most subjects' HLA-A and HLA-B alleles accurately.

For this clone: No antigen is known for it.

Vbeta (60) and Jbeta (13) primers were used in the PCR. Method: immunoSEQ multiplex PCR; TCRdb's copy keeps in-frame clones and lacks some. Among 150,000 to 200,000 clones listed, approximately 70% were seen once. As for the donors, each was a healthy bone marrow donor. CDR3 length equals 16 residues. Germline V gives CDR1 MNHNS, CDR2 SASEGT. J lost 5 bases, V lost 2 bases, and 9 bases had no gene match. The origin of this receptor is a human donor in good health. The gene calls are TRBV6-1 and TRBJ1-5; 7 nucleotides align to TRBD1. The specimen sequenced was PBMCs. The CDR3 nucleotides are TGTGCCAGCAGTGAATTATTCGGGGACAGTTATCAGCCCCAGCATTTT. Residues: CASSELFGDSYQPQHF.